Shown below are 8 T cell receptor beta chains from a single sample sequenced in a study of blood T cells in healthy people across ages. A second PCR of 7 to 11 cycles used a sample-barcoded 5' primer and a J-beta primer mix. One entry per CDR3 protein, called by TCRdb with MiXCR from the 5' RACE reads. This table has about 1.6 million distinct CDR3 sequences, roughly 30% appearing once. Sequencing was performed on blood. The receptor set was obtained from a woman in her 30s in good health.

The chain carries TRBV7-7 and TRBJ2-7, with D perhaps given as TRBD1 or TRBD2 (6 bases each). The V gene's germline CDR1 is SSHAT and CDR2 FNYEAQ (reference sequence). This CDR3 has 15 amino acids. Trimming pared 1 base from V and 4 bases from J, leaving 14 bases between. CDR3 DNA: TGTGCCAGCAGCTTAGGCTCGGGGGCGCTTTACGAGCAGTACTTC. The encoded protein is CASSLGSGALYEQYF.

Only one count was recorded for this clonotype. The gene calls are TRBV20-1 and TRBJ2-3, with TRBD2 identical over 9 bases. The CDR3 length is 15 residues. The germline V gene encodes CDR1 DFQATT and CDR2 SNEGSKA (reference sequence). V was pared by 3 bases and J by 4 bases, with 8 bases of the junction left unmatched. The chain's CDR3 is CSARGPSGGPDTQYF. CDR3 in DNA: TGCAGTGCTAGGGGGCCCAGCGGGGGGCCAGATACGCAGTATTTT.

The CDR3 is CASSEGQLGSYGYTF. CDR3 nucleotide sequence: TGTGCCAGCAGTGAGGGACAACTTGGGAGCTATGGCTACACCTTC. V is TRBV6-1 and J is TRBJ1-2; a possible D gene is TRBD1 (6 bases). Trimming left V 3 bases short and J 4 bases short, with 15 bases between. This CDR3 region has 15 residues. Germline V gives CDR1 MNHNS, CDR2 SASEGT.

The table lists this clonotype with many counts. The chain couples TRBV11-1 to TRBJ2-7, with TRBD2 as a possible D gene (6 bases). The V and J ends lost 4 bases and 0 bases respectively, with 10 bases between them. Germline lookup yields CDR1 SGHAT and CDR2 FQDESV (reference sequence). The CDR3 is made up of 14 amino acids. The CDR3 DNA reads TGTGCCAGCAGCTCCGGGACTTTCTCCTACGAGCAGTACTTC. Translating it yields CASSSGTFSYEQYF.

The chain recombines TRBV4-2 with TRBJ2-7, with a weak D call TRBD2 (6 bases). Germline V gene lookup returns CDR1 LGHNA and CDR2 YNFKEQ. CDR3 length: 14 residues. Trimming removed 4 bases at V and 2 bases at J, with 12 bases between. CDR3 loop: CASSRTTSTYEQYF. The CDR3 DNA sequence: TGTGCCAGCAGCCGGACAACTAGCACCTACGAGCAGTACTTC.

CDR3 protein: CASIHPAGGHTDTQYF. The CDR3 DNA reads TGTGCCAGCATTCACCCAGCGGGAGGTCACACAGATACGCAGTATTTT. The gene calls are TRBV28 and TRBJ2-3; 9 bases match TRBD2. V lost 7 bases to trimming and J lost 2 bases; unmatched junction nucleotides: 10. The CDR3 totals 16 residues. Per the germline V gene, CDR1 is MDHEN and CDR2 is SYDVKM.

This clonotype was seen a handful of times. V gene TRBV7-9 combines with J gene TRBJ2-7; 8 bases match TRBD2. The ends lost 5 bases at V and 5 bases at J; junction bases unmatched: 5. This CDR3 region has 13 residues. Germline CDR1 reads SEHNR; CDR2 reads FQNEAQ (reference sequence). In nucleotides, the CDR3 is TGTGCCAGCAGCCCCCGGACTAGCAACGAGCAGTACTTC. Translated: CASSPRTSNEQYF.

J is TRBJ2-4 and V is TRBV4-1; 8 bases match TRBD1. The closer fit of TRBJ2-7 to the DNA end suggests the J call may be wrong. Germline V gene data show CDR1 as MGHRA and CDR2 as YSYEKL. CDR3 length: 18 residues. The CDR3 region has the DNA TGCGCCAGCAGCCACCCAGGCCAGGGGGCTATAAGGACCTACGAGCAGTACTTC. It encodes CASSHPGQGAIRTYEQYF.